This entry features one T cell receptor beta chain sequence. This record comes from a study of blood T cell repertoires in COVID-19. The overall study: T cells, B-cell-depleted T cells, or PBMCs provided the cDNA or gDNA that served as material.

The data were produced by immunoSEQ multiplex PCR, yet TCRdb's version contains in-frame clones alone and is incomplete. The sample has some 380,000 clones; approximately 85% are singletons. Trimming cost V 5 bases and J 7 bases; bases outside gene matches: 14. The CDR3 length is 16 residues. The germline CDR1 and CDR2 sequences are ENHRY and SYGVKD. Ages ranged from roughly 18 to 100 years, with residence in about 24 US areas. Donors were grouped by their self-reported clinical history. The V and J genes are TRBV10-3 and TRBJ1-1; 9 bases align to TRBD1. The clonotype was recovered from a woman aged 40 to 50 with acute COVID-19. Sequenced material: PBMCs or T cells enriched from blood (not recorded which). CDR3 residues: CAISLSSGQGPLEAFF. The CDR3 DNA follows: TGTGCCATCAGTCTCTCCTCGGGACAGGGACCTCTTGAAGCTTTCTTT.